Presented here are 10 T cell receptor beta chains from one specimen sequenced in a study of OX40 agonist ivuxolimab in advanced cancers. The repertoire was sequenced with immunoSEQ multiplex PCR; TCRdb's copy has only in-frame clones and lacks some. The sample shows about 53,000 clones, roughly nine tenths of them seen only once. The source was CD4+ or CD8+ T cells sorted from blood, collected in a trial of the OX40 agonist ivuxolimab. The source is an adult with an advanced solid tumor such as melanoma, head and neck, liver or kidney cancer.

A few counts support this clone. The rearrangement joins TRBV7-8 to TRBJ1-2, with 8 bases that match TRBD1. V lost 1 base to trimming and J lost 7 bases; unmatched junction nucleotides: 8. Per germline, CDR1 SGHVS and CDR2 FQNEAQ. The CDR3 is made up of 15 amino acids. Written as DNA, the CDR3 is TGTGCCAGCAGCTTAGACGAGGACAGGGTACGTGGCTACACCTTC. Translated, it gives CASSLDEDRVRGYTF.

The chain couples TRBV4-1 to TRBJ2-5; a possible D gene is TRBD2 (5 bases). The V end was cut by 4 bases, the J end by 2 bases, with 14 bases between. This CDR3 spans 15 amino acids. Looked up from germline, CDR1 is MGHRA and CDR2 is YSYEKL. CDR3 region: CASSLLPGLQETQYF. The CDR3 region has the DNA TGCGCCAGCAGCCTCCTACCGGGGTTACAAGAGACCCAGTACTTC.

The rearrangement uses TRBV10-3 and TRBJ2-1; possibly TRBD2 for D (6 bases). The CDR3 runs to 15 residues. CDR1 and CDR2 from the germline V gene are ENHRY and SYGVKD. V lost 2 bases, J lost 5 bases, and 13 bases lay in between. CDR3 coding DNA: TGTGCCATCAGTGAGATTGCCGGGGGTCACAATGAGCAGTTCTTC. It encodes CAISEIAGGHNEQFF.

The gene calls are TRBV5-1 and TRBJ2-2; 11 bases are shared with TRBD1. The ends lost 2 bases at V and 2 bases at J; junction bases unmatched: 5. Germline-derived CDR1 and CDR2 are SGHRS and YFSETQ. The CDR3 sequence is 17 residues long. The CDR3: CASSFPGQGANTGELFF. CDR3 nucleotide sequence: TGCGCCAGCAGCTTCCCCGGACAGGGGGCAAACACCGGGGAGCTGTTTTTT.

About this clone itself: Other DNA sequences of this sample code for an identical CDR3. The chain carries TRBV6-5 and TRBJ1-4; no firm D call. Trimming removed 2 bases from V and 3 bases from J, with 10 bases in between. This CDR3 contains 15 residues. Germline CDR1 is MNHEY and CDR2 is SVGAGI. The CDR3: CASSYEGGPNEKLFF. The CDR3 DNA reads as TGTGCCAGCAGTTACGAGGGAGGGCCTAATGAAAAACTGTTTTTT.

The V gene is TRBV7-2, the J gene TRBJ2-1; D is unclear. CDR3 length: 15 residues. With 2 bases removed from V and 0 bases from J, the gap between germline ends came to 8 bases. Germline values: CDR1 SGHTA, CDR2 FQGNSA. CDR3 bases: TGTGCCAGCAGCTTATGGGTGGACTCCTACAATGAGCAGTTCTTC. Translated: CASSLWVDSYNEQFF.

The chain carries TRBV7-6 and TRBJ2-2; D is possibly TRBD1 (6 bases). V was clipped by 5 bases and J by 6 bases, with 19 bases between them. The CDR3 spans 16 residues. The germline V gene has CDR1 SGHVS and CDR2 FNYEAQ. This chain's CDR3 is CASSPYQQGSPGELFF. CDR3 bases: TGTGCCAGCAGCCCGTATCAACAGGGTAGCCCCGGGGAGCTGTTTTTT.

The V call is TRBV7-2, the J call TRBJ2-5; tentatively, D is TRBD1 (6 bases). With 4 bases removed from V and 5 bases from J, the gap between germline ends came to 14 bases. This CDR3 has 14 amino acids. The germline V gene encodes CDR1 SGHTA and CDR2 FQGNSA. In DNA, the CDR3 is TGTGCCAGCAGCTCAACAGGGCCCCGCGAGACCCAGTACTTC. Its protein product is CASSSTGPRETQYF. Variable domain in full (rest from reference TRBV7-2 and TRBJ2-5): GAGVSQSPSNKVTEKGKDVELRCDPISGHTALYWYRQSLGQGLEFLIYFQGNSAPDKSGLPSDRFSAERTGGSVSTLTIQRTQQEDSAVYLCASSSTGPRETQYFGPGTRLLVL.

This clone occurred once. The J gene is TRBJ2-1, the V gene TRBV6-6; TRBD2 is a possible D gene (6 bases). Trimming took off 5 bases at V and 7 bases at J, with 15 bases between the two ends. Germline lookup yields CDR1 MNHNY and CDR2 SVGAGI (reference sequence). This CDR3 contains 14 residues. Here the CDR3 reads CASSLSGWTNEQFF. The CDR3 nucleotides are TGTGCCAGCAGTCTAAGCGGGTGGACGAATGAGCAGTTCTTC.

V is TRBV2 and J is TRBJ1-5, with D tentatively TRBD1 (5 bases). The CDR3 extends over 13 amino acids. Trimming removed 2 bases at V and 7 bases at J, with 9 bases between. The germline CDR1 and CDR2 sequences are SNHLY and FYNNEI. As DNA, the CDR3 is TGTGCCAGCAGTGAACAAGGGGACCAGCCCCAGCATTTT. This sequence encodes CASSEQGDQPQHF.